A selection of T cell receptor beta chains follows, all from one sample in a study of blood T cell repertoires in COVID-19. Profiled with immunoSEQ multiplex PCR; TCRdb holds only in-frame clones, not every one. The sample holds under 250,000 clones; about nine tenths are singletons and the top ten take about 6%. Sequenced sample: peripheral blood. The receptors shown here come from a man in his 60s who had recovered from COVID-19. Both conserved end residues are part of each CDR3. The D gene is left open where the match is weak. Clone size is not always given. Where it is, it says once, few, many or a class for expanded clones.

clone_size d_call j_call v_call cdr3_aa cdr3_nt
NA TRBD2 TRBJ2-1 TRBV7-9 CASSSPRAGGSNEQFF TGTGCCAGCAGCTCCCCCCGAGCGGGAGGATCTAATGAGCAGTTCTTC
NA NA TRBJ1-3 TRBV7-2 CASSLGTGSGNTIYF TGTGCCAGCAGCTTAGGAACGGGCTCTGGAAACACCATATATTTT
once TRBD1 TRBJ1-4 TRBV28 CASTVGQGGLFF TGTGCCAGCACCGTCGGACAGGGCGGACTGTTTTTT
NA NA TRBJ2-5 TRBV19 CASNQGGQETQYF TGTGCCAGTAATCAGGGTGGGCAAGAGACCCAGTACTTC
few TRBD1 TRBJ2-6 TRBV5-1 CASSQRQGSASGANVLTF TGCGCCAGCAGCCAGAGACAGGGGAGCGCTTCTGGGGCCAACGTCCTGACTTTC
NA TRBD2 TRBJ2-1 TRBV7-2 CASSLRPGGSSYNEQFF TGTGCCAGCAGCTTACGTCCGGGAGGTAGCTCCTACAATGAGCAGTTCTTC
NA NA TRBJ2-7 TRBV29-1 CSVGPGAYEQYF TGCAGCGTTGGGCCGGGGGCCTACGAGCAGTACTTC
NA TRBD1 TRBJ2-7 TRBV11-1 CASSHRGYSYEQYF TGTGCCAGCAGCCACAGGGGCTACTCCTACGAGCAGTACTTC
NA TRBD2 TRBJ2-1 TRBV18 CASSPPSSGSGNEQFF TGTGCCAGCTCACCACCGAGTAGCGGGAGCGGCAATGAGCAGTTCTTC
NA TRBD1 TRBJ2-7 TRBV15 CATSRRTGTYEQYF TGTGCCACCAGCAGACGGACAGGGACCTACGAGCAGTACTTC
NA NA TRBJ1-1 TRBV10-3 CASGGAEAFF TGTGCCTCGGGGGGGGCTGAAGCTTTCTTT
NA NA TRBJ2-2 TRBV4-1 CASSQESRQGGTGELFF TGCGCCAGCAGCCAAGAGAGTAGGCAGGGCGGTACCGGGGAGCTGTTTTTT
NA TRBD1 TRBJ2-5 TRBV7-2 CASSATGGWETQYF TGTGCCAGCAGCGCGACAGGGGGCTGGGAGACCCAGTACTTC
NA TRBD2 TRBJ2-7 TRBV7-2 CASSLMLAGGSSYEQYF TGTGCCAGCAGCTTAATGCTAGCGGGAGGGAGCTCCTACGAGCAGTACTTC
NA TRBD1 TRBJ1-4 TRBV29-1 CSVPGQGETNEKLFF TGCAGCGTTCCGGGACAGGGCGAGACTAATGAAAAACTGTTTTTT
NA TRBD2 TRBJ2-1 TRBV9 CASSVASSGSSYNEQFF TGTGCCAGCAGCGTAGCGTCTAGCGGGAGCTCCTACAATGAGCAGTTCTTC
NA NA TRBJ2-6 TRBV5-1 CASSLSGSSGANVLTF TGCGCCAGCAGCTTGTCCGGGAGCTCTGGGGCCAACGTCCTGACTTTC
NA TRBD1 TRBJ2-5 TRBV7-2 CASRPGQGFQETQYF TGTGCCAGCAGACCGGGACAGGGATTCCAAGAGACCCAGTACTTC
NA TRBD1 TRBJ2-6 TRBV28 CATQFYGTGAGANVLTF TGTGCCACCCAGTTTTATGGAACAGGGGCTGGGGCCAACGTCCTGACTTTC
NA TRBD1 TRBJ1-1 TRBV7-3 CASRRQGGINTEAFF TGTGCCAGCAGACGACAGGGGGGGATCAACACTGAAGCTTTCTTT
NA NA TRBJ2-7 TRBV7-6 CASSLVQASEQYF TGTGCCAGCAGCTTAGTACAGGCAAGCGAGCAGTACTTC
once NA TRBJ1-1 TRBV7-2 CASSLESVNTEAFF TGTGCCAGCAGCTTAGAATCCGTGAACACTGAAGCTTTCTTT
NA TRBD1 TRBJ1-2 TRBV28 CASSSGRQGAVGYTF TGTGCCAGCAGTTCAGGGAGACAGGGGGCTGTTGGCTACACCTTC
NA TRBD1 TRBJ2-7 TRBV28 CASSIAGTGGGRASSEQYF TGTGCCAGCAGTATTGCCGGGACAGGGGGCGGGAGGGCCTCTTCCGAGCAGTACTTC
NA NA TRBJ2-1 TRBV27 CASSLVNSGLNEQFF TGTGCCAGCAGTTTGGTCAATTCAGGCCTCAATGAGCAGTTCTTC
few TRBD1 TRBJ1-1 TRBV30 CAWSVLGQGAEAFF TGTGCCTGGAGTGTATTGGGGCAGGGGGCTGAAGCTTTCTTT
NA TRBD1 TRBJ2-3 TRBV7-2 CASSLTGTGDTQYF TGTGCCAGCAGTTTGACAGGGACCGGAGATACGCAGTATTTT
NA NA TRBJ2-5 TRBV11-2 CASTPGAGRLETQYF TGTGCCAGCACCCCCGGTGCGGGCCGCTTAGAGACCCAGTACTTC
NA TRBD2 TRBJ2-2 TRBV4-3 CASSQDLSRLAGLGANTGELFF TGCGCCAGCAGCCAAGATCTTTCCAGACTAGCGGGGCTGGGGGCGAACACCGGGGAGCTGTTTTTT
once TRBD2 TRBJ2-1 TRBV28 CASSPRTSGRARNEQFF TGTGCCAGCAGTCCAAGGACTAGCGGGAGGGCCCGGAATGAGCAGTTCTTC
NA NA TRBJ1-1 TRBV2 CASSDAGRYAFF TGTGCCAGCAGTGATGCGGGGAGGTATGCTTTCTTT
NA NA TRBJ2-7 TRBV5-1 CASSWSGSYEQYF TGCGCCAGCAGCTGGAGTGGGAGCTACGAGCAGTACTTC
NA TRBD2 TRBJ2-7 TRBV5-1 CASTSGGLPYEQYF TGCGCCAGCACCTCGGGGGGGCTCCCCTACGAGCAGTACTTC
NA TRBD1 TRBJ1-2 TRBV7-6 CASSSDRGDPRGYTF TGTGCCAGCAGCTCAGACAGGGGGGATCCGCGTGGCTACACCTTC
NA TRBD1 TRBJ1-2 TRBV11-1 CASSFTGQDYGYTF TGTGCCAGCAGCTTTACGGGACAGGACTATGGCTACACCTTC
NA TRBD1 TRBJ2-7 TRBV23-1 CASRSDRGYEQYF TGCGCCAGCAGATCCGACAGGGGGTACGAGCAGTACTTC
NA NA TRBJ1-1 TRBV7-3 CASSITGTPNTEAFF TGTGCCAGCAGCATCACCGGGACACCCAACACTGAAGCTTTCTTT
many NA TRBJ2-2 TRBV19 CASSVDLMGGELFF TGTGCCAGTAGTGTTGACTTGATGGGGGGAGAGCTGTTTTTT
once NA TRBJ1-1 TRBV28 CASSPPQGRAFF TGTGCCAGCAGTCCGCCCCAGGGCCGAGCTTTCTTT
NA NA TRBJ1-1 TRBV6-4 CASSVLMNTEAFF TGTGCCAGCAGTGTACTAATGAACACTGAAGCTTTCTTT
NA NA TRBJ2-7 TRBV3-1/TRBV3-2 CASRAQGSSYEQYF TGTGCCAGCAGGGCGCAGGGGAGTTCCTACGAGCAGTACTTC
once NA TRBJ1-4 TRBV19 CASSGRHLTNEKLFF TGTGCCAGTAGCGGTAGACACCTAACTAATGAAAAACTGTTTTTT
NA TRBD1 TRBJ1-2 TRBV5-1 CASSSTGGGDYGYTF TGCGCCAGCAGCTCGACAGGGGGTGGCGACTATGGCTACACCTTC
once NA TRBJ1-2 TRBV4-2 CASSQDLRGGRGYTF TGTGCCAGCAGCCAAGATCTAAGGGGGGGTCGCGGCTACACCTTC
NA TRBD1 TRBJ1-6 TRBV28 CASSLLAGTGDSPLHF TGTGCCAGCAGTTTATTGGCGGGGACAGGGGATTCACCCCTCCACTTT
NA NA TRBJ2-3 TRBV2 CASKGAPAVDTQYF TGTGCCAGCAAAGGAGCCCCCGCGGTAGATACGCAGTATTTT
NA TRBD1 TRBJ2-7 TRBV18 CASSPDRGRSYEQYF TGTGCCAGCTCACCTGACAGGGGGCGTTCCTACGAGCAGTACTTC
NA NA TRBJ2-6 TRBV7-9 CASSLAAGTGANVLTF TGTGCCAGCAGCTTAGCGGCGGGTACTGGGGCCAACGTCCTGACTTTC
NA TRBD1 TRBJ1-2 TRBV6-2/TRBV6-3 CASSYPRTGGVYGYTF TGTGCCAGCAGTTACCCCCGGACAGGGGGCGTCTATGGCTACACCTTC
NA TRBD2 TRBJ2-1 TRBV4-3 CASSRAAGANEQFF TGCGCCAGCAGCCGAGCGGCGGGAGCCAATGAGCAGTTCTTC
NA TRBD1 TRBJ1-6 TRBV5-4 CASSLRTGDSSPLHF TGTGCCAGCAGCTTACGGACAGGGGACAGTTCACCCCTCCACTTT
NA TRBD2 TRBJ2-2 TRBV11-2 CASSNSGGVTGELFF TGTGCCAGCAGCAATAGCGGGGGGGTCACCGGGGAGCTGTTTTTT
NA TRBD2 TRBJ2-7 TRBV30 CAWDSSGSTSYEQYF TGTGCCTGGGATTCTAGCGGGAGTACTAGTTACGAGCAGTACTTC
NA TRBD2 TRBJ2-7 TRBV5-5 CASSLERGITYEQYF TGTGCCAGCAGCTTGGAGCGGGGGATTACCTACGAGCAGTACTTC
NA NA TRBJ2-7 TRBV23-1 CASSLCGRCSYEQYF TGCGCCAGCAGTCTATGTGGGCGTTGCTCCTACGAGCAGTACTTC
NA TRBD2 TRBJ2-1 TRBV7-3 CASSLYPRVAGNEQFF TGTGCCAGCAGCTTATACCCCCGGGTAGCGGGAAATGAGCAGTTCTTC
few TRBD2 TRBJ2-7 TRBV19 CAGSGGGSYEQYF TGTGCCGGTAGCGGGGGTGGATCCTACGAGCAGTACTTC
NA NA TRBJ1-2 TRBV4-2 CASSQAGSYGYTF TGTGCCAGCAGCCAGGCAGGCAGCTATGGCTACACCTTC
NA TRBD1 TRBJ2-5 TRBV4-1 CASSQDLAGGLRETQYF TGCGCCAGCAGCCAAGATCTAGCAGGGGGCCTCCGAGAGACCCAGTACTTC
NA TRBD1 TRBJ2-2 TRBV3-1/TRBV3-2 CASSPGQGVNTGELFF TGTGCCAGCAGCCCCGGGCAGGGGGTGAACACCGGGGAGCTGTTTTTT